These 20 T cell receptor beta chains were sequenced from one sample in a study of blood T cell repertoires in COVID-19. Sequencing used immunoSEQ multiplex PCR; TCRdb keeps in-frame clones, though not all of them. The data show about 220,000 clones, 70% to 85% seen once. What was sequenced was PBMCs or T cells enriched from blood (not recorded which). These receptor sequences come from a woman aged 55-69 years who had recovered from COVID-19.

The chain couples TRBV7-2 to TRBJ1-6; D gene unclear. CDR3 length equals 14 residues. Looked up from germline, CDR1 is SGHTA and CDR2 is FQGNSA. V lost 10 bases, J lost 7 bases, and 17 bases lay in between. Written as DNA, the CDR3 is TGTGCCACCAGTCTGGGCAACTCCAATTCACCCCTCCACTTT. This gives the protein CATSLGNSNSPLHF.

The chain uses TRBV7-9 and TRBJ2-2; 8 nucleotides line up with TRBD1. The J segment lost 4 bases and the V segment lost 4 bases, leaving 5 bases of the junction unmatched. This CDR3 comprises 15 residues. From germline, CDR1 is SEHNR and CDR2 FQNEAQ (reference sequence). This CDR3 is CASSSDREGTGELFF. The CDR3, as DNA: TGTGCCAGCAGCTCGGACAGGGAAGGCACCGGGGAGCTGTTTTTT.

This chain joins TRBV7-9 and TRBJ1-6; TRBD1 might be the D (6 bases). CDR3 size: 16 residues. Germline lookup yields CDR1 SEHNR and CDR2 FQNEAQ (reference sequence). Trimming left V 2 bases short and J 4 bases short, with 12 bases between. The chain's CDR3 is CASSLRGGQYNSPLHF. Here the CDR3 DNA reads TGTGCCAGCAGCTTAAGGGGGGGACAATATAATTCACCCCTCCACTTT.

The chain joins TRBV27 to TRBJ2-1, with a weak D call TRBD2 (6 bases). V was shortened by 8 bases and J by 3 bases, with 23 bases between the two germline ends. CDR1 and CDR2 (germline): MNHEY, SMNVEV (reference sequence). This CDR3 has 17 residues. The DNA for the CDR3 is TGTGCCAGCTCACTCCGAATTAGGGTGGGGGGCTACAATGAGCAGTTCTTC. Protein: CASSLRIRVGGYNEQFF.

The genes are TRBV7-8 and TRBJ2-1; a possible D gene is TRBD2 (5 bases). The germline V gene has CDR1 SGHVS and CDR2 FQNEAQ. V was pared by 4 bases and J by 5 bases, with 21 bases between. This CDR3 has 17 amino acids. CDR3 DNA: TGTGCCAGCAGCTCTTGGGCGTCGACCCGGAGGCACAATGAGCAGTTCTTC. Its translation is CASSSWASTRRHNEQFF.

V usage is TRBV7-2 and J usage is TRBJ1-6; 8 bases line up with TRBD1. The CDR3 contains 14 residues. Germline V lookup: CDR1 SGHTA, CDR2 FQGNSA. The ends lost 6 bases at V and 6 bases at J; junction bases unmatched: 4. CDR3 residues: CASSPGQGNSPLHF. CDR3 bases: TGTGCCAGCAGTCCCGGACAGGGTAATTCACCCCTCCACTTT. Based on the CDR3 plus reference TRBV7-2 and TRBJ1-6, the full variable domain is GAGVSQSPSNKVTEKGKDVELRCDPISGHTALYWYRQSLGQGLEFLIYFQGNSAPDKSGLPSDRFSAERTGGSVSTLTIQRTQQEDSAVYLCASSPGQGNSPLHFGNGTRLTVT.

This chain links TRBV3-1 (or the pseudogene TRBV3-2) with TRBJ2-3; no firm D call. Trimming stripped 2 bases from V and 4 bases from J, with 4 bases between. The CDR3 consists of 12 residues. The germline gives CDR1 LGHDT, CDR2 YNNKEL (reference sequence). The CDR3 loop is CASSQSSDTQYF. In DNA form, the CDR3 reads TGTGCCAGCAGCCAATCTTCAGATACGCAGTATTTT.

The rearrangement links TRBV7-9 to TRBJ1-6; D not resolved. Trimming took off 5 bases at V and 7 bases at J, with 15 bases between the two ends. CDR1 is SEHNR, CDR2 FQNEAQ, per germline (reference sequence). The CDR3 runs to 15 residues. CDR3 sequence (DNA): TGTGCCAGCAGCAACCAGAATACCCTCAATTCACCCCTCCACTTT. This sequence encodes CASSNQNTLNSPLHF.

V and J are TRBV5-4 and TRBJ1-2; D is uncertain. V was cut by 0 bases and J by 4 bases, with 13 bases left in between. This CDR3 has 15 amino acids. Germline V lookup: CDR1 SGHNT, CDR2 YYREEE (reference sequence). The CDR3 coding sequence is TGTGCCAGCAGCTTGGATAAGCCGGGAAGCTATGGCTACACCTTC. This translates into CASSLDKPGSYGYTF.

The chain joins TRBV27 to TRBJ1-1, with D hard to call. Trimming pared 3 bases from V and 1 base from J, leaving 15 bases between. This CDR3 has 16 residues. The V gene's germline CDR1 is MNHEY and CDR2 SMNVEV (reference sequence). CDR3 amino acids: CASSFGRSVKNTEAFF. The CDR3 region has the DNA TGTGCCAGCAGTTTCGGCAGGTCGGTGAAGAACACTGAAGCTTTCTTT.

This clone was observed once. One junction end does not reproduce the germline sequence, and a read error may be involved. The rearrangement joins TRBV18 to TRBJ2-7, with TRBD1 identical over 7 bases. This CDR3 contains 13 residues. Germline V lookup: CDR1 KGHSH, CDR2 LQKENI. The CDR3 DNA is TGTGCCAGCTCACAAAACAGGGGTGAGAGCAGGGACTTC. It translates to CASSQNRGESRDF.

This clone has just one count. The chain combines TRBV15 with TRBJ2-3; 11 bases are a match to TRBD2. This CDR3 contains 15 residues. Losses at the gene ends were 4 bases for V and 3 bases for J; bases not matched to a gene: 3. The germline CDR1 and CDR2 sequences are LNHNV and YYDKDF (reference sequence). In DNA, the CDR3 is TGTGCCACCAGCACAAGACTAGCGGGGACAGATACGCAGTATTTT. Translating gives CATSTRLAGTDTQYF.

V gene TRBV7-2 combines with J gene TRBJ1-2; 7 bases are shared with TRBD1. Germline assignment: CDR1 SGHTA and CDR2 FQGNSA. The CDR3 length is 17 residues. J was trimmed by 0 bases and V by 9 bases; bases with no gene match: 16. DNA of the CDR3: TGTGCCAGTCGGGATCGGGACAGAGATGCCCCTAACTATGGCTACACCTTC. It is translated as CASRDRDRDAPNYGYTF.

The V call is TRBV19, the J call TRBJ1-2; 8 positions match TRBD1. The germline V gene encodes CDR1 LNHDA and CDR2 SQIVND (reference sequence). The V and J ends lost 6 bases and 4 bases, in that order; junction bases with no gene match: 10. The CDR3 sequence is 15 residues long. CDR3 amino acids: CASRQTGGTGYGYTF. DNA of the CDR3: TGTGCCAGTAGGCAAACAGGGGGGACCGGCTATGGCTACACCTTC.

V is TRBV6-5 and J is TRBJ2-1, with 10 positions matching TRBD2. The CDR3 spans 15 residues. Losses at the gene ends were 6 bases for V and 3 bases for J; bases not matched to a gene: 5. Germline V gene lookup returns CDR1 MNHEY and CDR2 SVGAGI. This CDR3 is CASSAGTSVYNEQFF. CDR3 DNA sequence: TGTGCCAGCAGCGCAGGGACTAGCGTCTACAATGAGCAGTTCTTC.

DNA for the CDR3: TGCAGCGTTAACAGGGCCACTGAAGCTTTCTTT. It translates to CSVNRATEAFF. J is TRBJ1-1 and V is TRBV29-1, with TRBD1 as a possible D gene (6 bases). The ends were cut back, 5 bases at V and 4 bases at J, with 8 bases in the middle. The CDR3 contains 11 residues. Germline assignment: CDR1 SQVTM and CDR2 ANQGSEA.

This clone was counted once. This chain joins TRBV11-2 and TRBJ1-2; no reliable D call. The CDR3 covers 13 residues. The germline V and J ends were trimmed by 3 bases and 2 bases, with 7 bases remaining between them. Per the germline V gene, CDR1 is SGHAT and CDR2 is FQNNGV. The CDR3 spells CASSLTTNYGYTF. The CDR3 region has the DNA TGTGCCAGCAGCTTGACTACAAACTATGGCTACACCTTC.

This rearrangement joins TRBV7-9 to TRBJ1-1; 7 bases match TRBD1. The CDR3 length is 12 residues. The V gene end was trimmed by 6 bases and the J gene end by 5 bases; junction bases not matched to a gene: 3. From germline, CDR1 is SEHNR and CDR2 FQNEAQ (reference sequence). CDR3 amino acids: CASSPGGTEAFF. As DNA, the CDR3 is TGTGCCAGCAGTCCAGGGGGGACTGAAGCTTTCTTT.

This sequence joins TRBV5-6 and TRBJ1-2, with TRBD1 matching 7 bases. The J segment lost 8 bases and the V segment lost 3 bases, leaving 4 bases of the junction unmatched. Germline-derived CDR1 and CDR2 are SGHDT and YYEEEE. The CDR3 is 12 residues long. CDR3 sequence: CASSSDRVGYTF. CDR3 sequence (DNA): TGTGCCAGCAGCTCAGACAGGGTCGGCTACACCTTC.

This chain joins TRBV21-1 and TRBJ1-2; the DNA was not used to check the table's D call, TRBD1. TRBV21-1 is assigned pseudogene status. The CDR3 extends over 17 amino acids. CDR3 sequence (DNA): TGTGCCAGCAGCCGGTGCGATACAGGGGACCCTAACTATGGCTACACCTTC. It encodes CASSRCDTGDPNYGYTF.